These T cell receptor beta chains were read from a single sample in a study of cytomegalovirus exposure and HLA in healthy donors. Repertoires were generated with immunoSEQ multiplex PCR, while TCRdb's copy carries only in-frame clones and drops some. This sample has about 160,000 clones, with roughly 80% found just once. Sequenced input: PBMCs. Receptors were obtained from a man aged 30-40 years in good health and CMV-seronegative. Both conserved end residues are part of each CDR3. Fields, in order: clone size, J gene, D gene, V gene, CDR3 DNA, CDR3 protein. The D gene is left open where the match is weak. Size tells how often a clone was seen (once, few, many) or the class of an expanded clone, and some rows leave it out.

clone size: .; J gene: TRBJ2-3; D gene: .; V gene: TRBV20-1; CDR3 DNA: TGCAGTGTTTACACAGATACGCAGTATTTT; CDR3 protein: CSVYTDTQYF
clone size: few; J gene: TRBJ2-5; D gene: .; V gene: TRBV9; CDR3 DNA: TGTGCCAGCAGCCAAGGGACAAGCGGTGAGACCCAGTACTTC; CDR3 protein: CASSQGTSGETQYF
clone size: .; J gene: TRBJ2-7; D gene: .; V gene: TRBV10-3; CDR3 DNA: TGTGCCATCAGTGCCTCCGGGGGACGATACGAGCAGTACTTC; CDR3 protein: CAISASGGRYEQYF
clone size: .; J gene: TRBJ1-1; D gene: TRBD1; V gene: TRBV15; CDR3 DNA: TGTGCCACCAGCACCCGGGGGAAGGGGGCAGAAGCTTTCTTT; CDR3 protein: CATSTRGKGAEAFF
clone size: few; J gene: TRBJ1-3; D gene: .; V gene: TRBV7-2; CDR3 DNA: TGTGCCAGCAGCCGCTCAGGGACAGGAAACACCATATATTTT; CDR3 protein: CASSRSGTGNTIYF
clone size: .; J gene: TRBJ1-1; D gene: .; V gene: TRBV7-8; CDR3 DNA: TGTGCCAGCAGCCCAAGGACAGCCAAGAACACTGAAGCTTTCTTT; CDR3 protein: CASSPRTAKNTEAFF
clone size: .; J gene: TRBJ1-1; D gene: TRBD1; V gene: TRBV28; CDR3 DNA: TGTGCCAGCAGTTCGGGACAGGGGGGGAGTGAAGCTTTCTTT; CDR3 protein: CASSSGQGGSEAFF
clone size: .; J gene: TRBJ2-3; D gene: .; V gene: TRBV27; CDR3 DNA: TGTGCCAGCGAGGGTATCTTCTCGCAGTATTTT; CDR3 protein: CASEGIFSQYF
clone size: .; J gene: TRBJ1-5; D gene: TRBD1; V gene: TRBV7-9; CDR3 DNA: TGTGCCAGCAGCTTACAGGGGGCCGGTCAGCCCCAGCATTTT; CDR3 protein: CASSLQGAGQPQHF
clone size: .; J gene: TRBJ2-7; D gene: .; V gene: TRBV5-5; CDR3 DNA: TGTGCCAGCAGCCCCGTGAGTAGCTCTCCGGAACTCTACGAGCAGTACTTC; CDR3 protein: CASSPVSSSPELYEQYF
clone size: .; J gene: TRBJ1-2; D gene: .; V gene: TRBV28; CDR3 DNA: TGTGCCAGCAGTCCCCCGGGTCCTTATGGCTACACCTTC; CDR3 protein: CASSPPGPYGYTF
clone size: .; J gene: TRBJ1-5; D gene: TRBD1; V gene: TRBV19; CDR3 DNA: TGTGCCAGTAGCACCTTGGGACAGGGGACTCAGCCCCAGCATTTT; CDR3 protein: CASSTLGQGTQPQHF
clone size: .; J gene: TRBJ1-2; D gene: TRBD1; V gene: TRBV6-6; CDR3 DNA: TGTGCCAGCAGTTACCGGACAGGGGCGGGTGGCTACACCTTC; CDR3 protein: CASSYRTGAGGYTF
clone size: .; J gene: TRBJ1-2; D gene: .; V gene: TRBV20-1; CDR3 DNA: TGCAGTGCTAGAAGAGGGAATGGCTACACCTTC; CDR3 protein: CSARRGNGYTF
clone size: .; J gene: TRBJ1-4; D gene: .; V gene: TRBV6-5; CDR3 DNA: TGTGCCAGCAGCCCCACGCTGGAGTGGGAAAAACTGTTTTTT; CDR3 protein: CASSPTLEWEKLFF
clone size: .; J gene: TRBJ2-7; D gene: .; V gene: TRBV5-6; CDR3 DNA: TGTGCCAGCAGCGCCGGACTAGGGGGCTACGAGCAGTACTTC; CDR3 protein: CASSAGLGGYEQYF
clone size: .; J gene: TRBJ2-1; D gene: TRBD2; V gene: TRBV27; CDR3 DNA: TGTGCCAGCAGTTTCGGGACTAGCGGTTTAGATGAGCAGTTCTTC; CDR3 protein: CASSFGTSGLDEQFF
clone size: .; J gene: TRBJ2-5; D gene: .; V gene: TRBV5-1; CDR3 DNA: TGCGCCAGCATAGGGGAAGGGGGGACCCAGTACTTC; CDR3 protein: CASIGEGGTQYF
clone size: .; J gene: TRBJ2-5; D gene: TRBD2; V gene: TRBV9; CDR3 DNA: TGTGCCAGCACCACGGGGGGGCGCGGGGAGACCCAGTACTTC; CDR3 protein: CASTTGGRGETQYF
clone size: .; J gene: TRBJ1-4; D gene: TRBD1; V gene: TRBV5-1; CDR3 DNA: TGCGCCAGCAGCTTGGAACAGGGGATTGAAAAACTGTTTTTT; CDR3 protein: CASSLEQGIEKLFF
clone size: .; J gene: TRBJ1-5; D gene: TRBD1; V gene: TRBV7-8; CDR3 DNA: TGTGCCAGCAGCTTAGGGCCGGCAGGGGGTGTCGATCAGCCCCAGCATTTT; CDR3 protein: CASSLGPAGGVDQPQHF
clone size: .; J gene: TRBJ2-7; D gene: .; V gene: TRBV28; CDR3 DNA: TGTGCCAGCAGTCGACCACAGGATCTACGCCCCTACGAGCAGTACTTC; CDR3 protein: CASSRPQDLRPYEQYF
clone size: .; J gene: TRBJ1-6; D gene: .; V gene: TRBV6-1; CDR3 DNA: TGTGCCAGCAGTGAAATTCGGACTGGTAATTCACCCCTCCACTTT; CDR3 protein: CASSEIRTGNSPLHF
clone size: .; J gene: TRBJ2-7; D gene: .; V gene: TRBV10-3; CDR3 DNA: TGTGCCATCAGTGAGGTAGGCAGGGCCATCTACGAGCAGTACTTC; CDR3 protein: CAISEVGRAIYEQYF
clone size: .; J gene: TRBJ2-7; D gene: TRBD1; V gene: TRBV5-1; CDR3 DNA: TGCGCCAGCAGCCTCCGACAGGGACGTACCTACGAGCAGTACTTC; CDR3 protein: CASSLRQGRTYEQYF
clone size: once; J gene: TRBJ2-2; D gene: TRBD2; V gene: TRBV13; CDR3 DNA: TGTGCCAGCAGCTCGGACGGACTAGCGGGAAGGGAGATCACCGGGGAGCTGTTTTTT; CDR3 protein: CASSSDGLAGREITGELFF
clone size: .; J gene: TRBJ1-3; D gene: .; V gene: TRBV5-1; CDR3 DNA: TGCGCCAGCAGAACTGAAGGAAACACCATATATTTT; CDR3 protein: CASRTEGNTIYF
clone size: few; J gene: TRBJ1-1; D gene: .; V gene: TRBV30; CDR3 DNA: TGTGCCTGGAGTGTACTACCAGGGAGGACTGAAGCTTTCTTT; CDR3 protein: CAWSVLPGRTEAFF
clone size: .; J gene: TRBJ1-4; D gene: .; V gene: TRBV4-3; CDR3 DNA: TGCGCCAGCAGCCAAGATTGGAGGAGGGATGAAAAACTGTTTTTT; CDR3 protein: CASSQDWRRDEKLFF
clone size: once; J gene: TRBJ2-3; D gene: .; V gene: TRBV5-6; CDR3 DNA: TGTGCCAGCAGCGGTGGGGGGGCAAGTACAGATACGCAGTATTTT; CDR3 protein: CASSGGGASTDTQYF
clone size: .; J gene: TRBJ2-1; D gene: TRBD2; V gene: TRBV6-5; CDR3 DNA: TGTGCCAGCAAACGCGGGAGGGCCGCCGGCGATGAGCAGTTCTTC; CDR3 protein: CASKRGRAAGDEQFF
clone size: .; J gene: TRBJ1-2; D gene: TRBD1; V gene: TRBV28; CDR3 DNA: TGTGCCAGCAGTTGGTCCTATGGACAGGGGGACTATGGCTACACCTTC; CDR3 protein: CASSWSYGQGDYGYTF
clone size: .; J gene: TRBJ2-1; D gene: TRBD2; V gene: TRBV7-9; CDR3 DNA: TGTGCCAGCAGCCCTAGCGGGGGGGCCTACAATGAGCAGTTCTTC; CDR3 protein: CASSPSGGAYNEQFF
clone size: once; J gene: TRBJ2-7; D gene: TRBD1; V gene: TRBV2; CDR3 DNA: TGTGCCAGCAGAGGACAGGGGAGCTCCTACGAGCAGTACTTC; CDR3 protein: CASRGQGSSYEQYF
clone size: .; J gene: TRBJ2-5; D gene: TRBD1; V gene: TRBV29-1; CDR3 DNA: TGCAGCGTTGAGGACTTCGGGACAGGGGTGGTGGAGACCCAGTACTTC; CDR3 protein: CSVEDFGTGVVETQYF
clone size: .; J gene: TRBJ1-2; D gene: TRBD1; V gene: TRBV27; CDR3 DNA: TGTGCCAGCAGTACGAGGGCAGGGGGCGCGGAGGGCTACACCTTC; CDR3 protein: CASSTRAGGAEGYTF